What follows are 15 T cell receptor beta chains derived from one specimen sequenced in a study of PD-L1 blockade in urothelial cancer. The time point was: pretreatment peripheral blood. Data came from immunoSEQ multiplex PCR; TCRdb stores just in-frame clones and leaves some out. This table has tens of thousands of clones, roughly 81% appearing once. The sequencing here drew on PBMCs, taken around atezolizumab (anti-PD-L1) treatment. Source of these receptors: a man aged 70-80 years with urothelial cancer.

This clone was observed a few times. The chain employs TRBV7-2 and TRBJ1-2, with 11 bases that match TRBD1. The CDR3 runs to 15 residues. Trimming cost V 1 base and J 4 bases; bases outside gene matches: 2. The germline V gene has CDR1 SGHTA and CDR2 FQGNSA. The CDR3 spells CASSLGTGGRYGYTF. DNA for the CDR3: TGTGCCAGCAGCTTAGGGACAGGGGGCCGCTATGGCTACACCTTC.

The V gene is TRBV18, the J gene TRBJ1-1; D uncertain. V lost 4 bases, J lost 0 bases, and 12 bases lay in between. The CDR3 covers 15 residues. The germline V gene has CDR1 KGHSH and CDR2 LQKENI. CDR3 protein: CASSRPGNMNTEAFF. CDR3 in DNA: TGTGCCAGCTCACGGCCGGGAAACATGAACACTGAAGCTTTCTTT. The entire variable domain, with the rest obtained from reference TRBV18 and TRBJ1-1, is as follows: NAGVMQNPRHLVRRRGQEARLRCSPMKGHSHVYWYRQLPEEGLKFMVYLQKENIIDESGMPKERFSAEFPKEGPSILRIQQVVRGDSAAYFCASSRPGNMNTEAFFGQGTRLTVV.

A single count supports this clone. This chain connects TRBV19 to TRBJ1-2, with 8 bases aligning to TRBD1. The CDR3 extends over 17 amino acids. V lost 0 bases and J lost 2; bases outside the gene matches: 8. Looked up from germline, CDR1 is LNHDA and CDR2 is SQIVND (reference sequence). CDR3 residues: CASSIDGTGMKNYGYTF. CDR3 sequence (DNA): TGTGCCAGTAGTATAGACGGGACAGGTATGAAAAACTATGGCTACACCTTC.

The rearrangement uses TRBV6-6 and TRBJ2-5, with TRBD2 as a possible D gene (7 bases). The CDR3 covers 16 residues. Looked up from germline, CDR1 is MNHNY and CDR2 is SVGAGI (reference sequence). The ends were cut back, 2 bases at V and 1 base at J, with 14 bases in the middle. The DNA of the CDR3 is TGTGCCAGCAGTTACGCGAGGGGGGGGACCCAAGAGACCCAGTACTTC. It specifies CASSYARGGTQETQYF.

Concerning this clone itself: One end of the junction fails to match germline, which may point to a read error. V is TRBV7-2 and J is TRBJ2-7; either TRBD1 or TRBD2 may fit D (6 bases each). Germline V gene lookup returns CDR1 SGHTA and CDR2 FQGNSA. The CDR3 spans 12 residues. Written as DNA, the CDR3 is TGTGCCAGCACCTTACAGGGACTCGAGCAGTACTTC. It encodes CASTLQGLEQYF.

The chain couples TRBV6-5 to TRBJ2-2, with no clear D. The CDR3 is made up of 13 amino acids. Germline loops: CDR1 MNHEY, CDR2 SVGAGI. Between the trimmed V and J ends, which lost 4 bases and 1 base, there was a span of 4 bases. The DNA of the CDR3 is TGTGCCAGCAGTTCAGGGAACACCGGGGAGCTGTTTTTT. This sequence encodes CASSSGNTGELFF.

The rearrangement joins TRBV19 to TRBJ1-3; D ambiguous. The CDR3 loop spans 16 amino acids. V was shortened by 0 bases and J by 3 bases, with 12 bases between the two germline ends. Germline V gives CDR1 LNHDA, CDR2 SQIVND (reference sequence). This CDR3 reads CASSIEWVRGGNTIYF. The CDR3, as DNA: TGTGCCAGTAGTATAGAGTGGGTGAGAGGTGGAAACACCATATATTTT.

The V call is TRBV7-2, the J call TRBJ1-2; TRBD1 aligns across 7 bases. The V gene end was trimmed by 0 bases and the J gene end by 8 bases; junction bases not matched to a gene: 6. Germline V lookup: CDR1 SGHTA, CDR2 FQGNSA. The CDR3 is 14 residues long. The CDR3 bases are TGTGCCAGCAGCTTAGCTACAGGGGCTGTCGGCTACACCTTC. It encodes CASSLATGAVGYTF.

The chain links TRBV4-2 to TRBJ2-1, with 12 positions matching TRBD2. Germline assignment: CDR1 LGHNA and CDR2 YNFKEQ. The CDR3 is made up of 15 amino acids. V shed 1 base and J 14 bases; nucleotides not matched to a gene: 9. The CDR3 DNA sequence: TGTGCCAGCAGCCAAGTTGGCCTAGCGGGGGGGCAGGAGTTCTTC. Amino acid sequence: CASSQVGLAGGQEFF.

This clone was seen more than once but under ten times. The CDR3 loop reads CASSPRTGAFSGANVLTF. The CDR3 DNA sequence: TGTGCCAGCAGCCCCAGGACAGGGGCGTTCTCTGGGGCCAACGTCCTGACTTTC. V usage is TRBV7-9 and J usage is TRBJ2-6, with 9 bases identical to TRBD1. V dropped 5 bases and J dropped 0; count of bases not matched to a gene: 8. This CDR3 is 18 amino acids long. Germline assignment: CDR1 SEHNR and CDR2 FQNEAQ (reference sequence).

The chain carries TRBV11-3 and TRBJ2-5, with TRBD1 matching 8 bases. Germline values: CDR1 SGHNT, CDR2 YENEEA. V dropped 4 bases and J dropped 4; count of bases not matched to a gene: 8. This CDR3 is built from 15 residues. The CDR3 region has the DNA TGTGCCAGCAGCTCAGGGAGGACAGGGCGAGAGACCCAGTACTTC. Its translation: CASSSGRTGRETQYF.

The chain links TRBV5-5 to TRBJ2-7, with TRBD1 identical over 9 bases. After removal of 4 bases from V and 5 bases from J, the junction contained 7 bases not matched to a gene. The CDR3 is 14 amino acids. Germline V gene data show CDR1 as SGHKS and CDR2 as YYEKEE (reference sequence). The chain's CDR3 is CASSPGTGMNEQYF. For the CDR3, the DNA is TGTGCCAGCAGCCCCGGGACAGGGATGAACGAGCAGTACTTC.

A single count supports this clone. The chain recombines TRBV2 with TRBJ1-1, with 8 bases that match TRBD1. The V segment lost 8 bases and the J segment 5 bases; nucleotides outside the gene matches: 10. The CDR3 extends over 14 amino acids. The germline V gene has CDR1 SNHLY and CDR2 FYNNEI. Here the CDR3 DNA reads TGTGCCAGCCTCAGGGGGCTCGGTCTTACTGAAGCTTTCTTT. Protein: CASLRGLGLTEAFF.

V is TRBV5-4 and J is TRBJ1-6, with D unresolved. V was clipped by 4 bases and J by 2 bases, with 7 bases between them. This CDR3 comprises 14 residues. The germline gives CDR1 SGHNT, CDR2 YYREEE (reference sequence). CDR3 protein: CASSPGPYNSPLHF. CDR3 nucleotide sequence: TGTGCCAGCAGCCCGGGTCCCTATAATTCACCCCTCCACTTT.

This sequence joins TRBV10-3 and TRBJ2-2, with a weak D call TRBD2 (6 bases). Trimming shortened V by 2 bases and J by 6 bases, and 7 bases separated the two germline ends. The CDR3 is made up of 13 amino acids. CDR1 is ENHRY and CDR2 is SYGVKD in the germline V gene. DNA of the CDR3: TGTGCCATCAGTGAGGGAGGGGCCGGGGAGCTGTTTTTT. Translation: CAISEGGAGELFF.